A single T cell receptor beta chain is shown here with its context. Antigen unknown. The data derive from a study of cytomegalovirus exposure and HLA in healthy donors. In the PCR, 60 Vbeta and 13 Jbeta primers were used. Data came from immunoSEQ multiplex PCR; TCRdb stores just in-frame clones and leaves some out. This sample's clone table lists more than 100,000 clones. V was trimmed by 0 bases and J by 1 base, leaving 4 bases between them. The CDR3 extends over 13 amino acids. In germline, CDR1 is SGHNT, CDR2 YYREEE (reference sequence). Whole-study results and caveats: With high specificity and sensitivity, the classifier reportedly diagnosed cytomegalovirus status.

The genes are TRBV5-4 and TRBJ1-1, with D hard to call. The sequence was collected from a man aged 35-49 years in good health and CMV-seronegative. Source material: PBMCs. The CDR3 is CASSLGENTEAFF. In DNA, the CDR3 is TGTGCCAGCAGCTTGGGCGAGAACACTGAAGCTTTCTTT.